The 12 T cell receptor beta chains reported below all come from one sample, sequenced in a study of blood T cell repertoires in COVID-19. Clones were sequenced by immunoSEQ multiplex PCR, and TCRdb holds only the in-frame ones, with some missing. The sample consists of around 23,000 clones, about two thirds of them appearing once. The sequencing input was peripheral blood. The receptor source for this set is a woman at least 80 years old with acute or convalescent COVID-19.

The genes are TRBV7-8 and TRBJ2-1, with 8 bases identical to TRBD2. With V trimmed by 5 bases and J by 0 bases, 3 bases remained unmatched. The CDR3 contains 15 residues. Germline V gene lookup returns CDR1 SGHVS and CDR2 FQNEAQ. In nucleotides, the CDR3 is TGTGCCAGCAGCCAGAGCGGGAGCTCCTACAATGAGCAGTTCTTC. Protein sequence: CASSQSGSSYNEQFF.

J is TRBJ1-6 and V is TRBV6-5, with TRBD1 matching over 8 bases. CDR1 and CDR2 (germline): MNHEY, SVGAGI. CDR3 length: 15 residues. V shed 7 bases and J 9 bases; nucleotides not matched to a gene: 11. The CDR3 nucleotides read TGTGCCAGCACCCGAGAGGGGACAGGTATTTCACCCCTCCACTTT. Residues: CASTREGTGISPLHF.

V and J are TRBV15 and TRBJ2-5; 7 nucleotides line up with TRBD1. The CDR3 consists of 12 residues. Germline V gene lookup returns CDR1 LNHNV and CDR2 YYDKDF (reference sequence). The junction had 3 bases not matched to a gene; V was cut back by 7 bases and J by 4 bases. The CDR3 region has the DNA TGTGCCACCACCTCAGGGGGAGAGACCCAGTACTTC. Its protein product is CATTSGGETQYF. Full variable domain (rest looked up from reference TRBV15 and TRBJ2-5): DAMVIQNPRYQVTQFGKPVTLSCSQTLNHNVMYWYQQKSSQAPKLLFHYYDKDFNNEADTPDNFQSRRPNTSFCFLDIRSPGLGDTAMYLCATTSGGETQYFGPGTRLLVL.

This chain joins TRBV18 and TRBJ2-5; D is perhaps TRBD2 (6 bases). The V gene lost 6 bases and the J gene lost 2 bases, with 10 bases spanning the gap. Germline values: CDR1 KGHSH, CDR2 LQKENI. The CDR3 consists of 13 residues. The DNA for the CDR3 is TGTGCCAGCTCGCCGGGGACTCAAGAGACCCAGTACTTC. This encodes CASSPGTQETQYF.

This clone was found a few times. The gene calls are TRBV3-1 (or the pseudogene TRBV3-2) and TRBJ2-2, with D possibly matching TRBD2 (6 bases). This CDR3 is 14 amino acids long. Trimming left V 7 bases short and J 3 bases short, with 12 bases between. The germline V gene encodes CDR1 LGHDT and CDR2 YNNKEL (reference sequence). The CDR3 nucleotides are TGTGCCAGCAAGGCGTGGGAGGACACCGGGGAGCTGTTTTTT. Amino acid sequence: CASKAWEDTGELFF.

This clone appeared once. V gene TRBV3-1 (or the pseudogene TRBV3-2) combines with J gene TRBJ1-5, with TRBD1 matching over 7 bases. J lost 7 bases, V lost 0 bases, and 6 bases had no gene match. This CDR3 comprises 15 residues. CDR1 LGHDT and CDR2 YNNKEL come from the germline V gene (reference sequence). The CDR3 region has the DNA TGTGCCAGCAGCCAAGATGCGACAGGGCACCAGCCCCAGCATTTT. It is translated as CASSQDATGHQPQHF.

This clone was seen more than once but under ten times. This chain uses TRBV5-4 with TRBJ2-1, with 8 bases lining up with TRBD2. Germline CDR1 SGHNT, CDR2 YYREEE (reference sequence). The CDR3 is made up of 15 amino acids. Trimming took 2 bases from V and 5 from J; bases not matched to a gene: 6. The CDR3 sequence: CASSLGAGAHNEQFF. The DNA of the CDR3 is TGTGCCAGCAGCTTAGGAGCGGGGGCCCACAATGAGCAGTTCTTC. The full variable domain, with the rest looked up from reference TRBV5-4 and TRBJ2-1, is ETGVTQSPTHLIKTRGQQVTLRCSSQSGHNTVSWYQQALGQGPQFIFQYYREEENGRGNFPPRFSGLQFPNYSSELNVNALELDDSALYLCASSLGAGAHNEQFFGPGTRLTVL.

This clone was picked up a small number of times. This chain joins TRBV9 and TRBJ2-3; 12 bases fit TRBD2. The germline V gene encodes CDR1 SGDLS and CDR2 YYNGEE. J was trimmed by 4 bases and V by 4 bases; bases with no gene match: 10. This CDR3 region has 17 residues. The CDR3 reads CASSPTTSGGGADTQYF. Written as DNA, the CDR3 is TGTGCCAGCAGCCCAACGACTAGCGGGGGCGGGGCAGATACGCAGTATTTT.

The chain is built from TRBV10-2 and TRBJ2-7, with 9 bases identical to TRBD2. With 0 bases clipped from V and 0 bases from J, the junction kept 0 bases outside the gene matches. Germline-derived CDR1 and CDR2 are WSHSY and SAAADI. This CDR3 has 15 residues. In nucleotides, the CDR3 is TGCGCCAGCAGTGAGTCTAGCGGGAGCTCCTACGAGCAGTACTTC. This gives the protein CASSESSGSSYEQYF.

The rearrangement links TRBV29-1 to TRBJ1-4; D remains unclear. The CDR3 sequence is 12 residues long. The germline V gene has CDR1 SQVTM and CDR2 ANQGSEA. V was cut by 3 bases and J by 8 bases, with 10 bases left in between. The CDR3 sequence: CSVDRKEEKLFF. CDR3 DNA: TGCAGCGTTGATAGAAAAGAGGAAAAACTGTTTTTT.

The chain recombines TRBV3-1 (or the pseudogene TRBV3-2) with TRBJ1-4; the D gene is possibly TRBD1 (5 bases). V was trimmed by 5 bases and J by 4 bases, leaving 14 bases between them. CDR3 length equals 15 residues. Germline lookup yields CDR1 LGHDT and CDR2 YNNKEL (reference sequence). This CDR3 reads CASSIQGLRNEKLFF. CDR3 bases: TGTGCCAGCAGCATCCAGGGCCTTCGTAATGAAAAACTGTTTTTT.

The chain uses TRBV19 and TRBJ1-6, with D hard to call. The CDR3 extends over 12 amino acids. Germline assignment: CDR1 LNHDA and CDR2 SQIVND (reference sequence). Trimming shortened V by 3 bases and J by 7 bases, and 4 bases separated the two germline ends. The CDR3 is CASSILNSPLHF. CDR3 coding DNA: TGTGCCAGTAGTATCTTAAATTCACCCCTCCACTTT.